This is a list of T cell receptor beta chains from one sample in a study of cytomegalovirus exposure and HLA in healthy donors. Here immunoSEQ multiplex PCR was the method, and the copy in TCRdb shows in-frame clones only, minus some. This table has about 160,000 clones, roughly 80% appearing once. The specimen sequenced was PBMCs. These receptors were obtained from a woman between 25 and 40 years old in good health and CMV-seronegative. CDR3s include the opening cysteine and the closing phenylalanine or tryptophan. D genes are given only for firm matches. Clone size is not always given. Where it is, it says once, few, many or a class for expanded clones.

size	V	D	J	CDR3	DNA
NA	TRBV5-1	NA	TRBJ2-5	CASSLFMSVSETQYF	TGCGCCAGCAGCTTGTTCATGTCAGTTTCTGAGACCCAGTACTTC
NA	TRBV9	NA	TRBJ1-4	CASSVGPDEKLFF	TGTGCCAGCAGCGTAGGGCCAGATGAAAAACTGTTTTTT
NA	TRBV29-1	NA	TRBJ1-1	CSVEDQNKNTEAFF	TGCAGCGTTGAAGATCAAAACAAGAACACTGAAGCTTTCTTT
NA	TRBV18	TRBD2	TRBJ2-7	CASSPPGGRDPYEQYF	TGTGCCAGCTCACCACCAGGAGGGAGGGACCCCTACGAGCAGTACTTC
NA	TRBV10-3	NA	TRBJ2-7	CAIGTGGLMYEQYF	TGTGCCATCGGGACCGGGGGGCTTATGTACGAGCAGTACTTC
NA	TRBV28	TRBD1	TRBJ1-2	CASSGQGAGGYGYTF	TGTGCCAGCAGCGGACAGGGAGCTGGGGGCTATGGCTACACCTTC
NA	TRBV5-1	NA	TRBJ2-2	CASSLQVADTGELFF	TGCGCCAGCAGCTTACAGGTGGCGGACACCGGGGAGCTGTTTTTT
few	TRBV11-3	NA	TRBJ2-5	CASSLGQKETQYF	TGTGCCAGCAGCTTAGGACAGAAAGAGACCCAGTACTTC
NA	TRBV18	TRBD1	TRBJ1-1	CASSRTGGGTEAFF	TGTGCCAGCTCAAGGACAGGGGGCGGCACTGAAGCTTTCTTT
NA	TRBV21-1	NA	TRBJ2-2	CASSLGGTGNTGELFF	TGTGCCAGCAGCCTGGGGGGGACAGGCAACACCGGGGAGCTGTTTTTT
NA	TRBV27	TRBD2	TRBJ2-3	CASSPRGRGVFTDTQYF	TGTGCCAGCAGTCCCCGTGGGCGGGGGGTTTTCACAGATACGCAGTATTTT
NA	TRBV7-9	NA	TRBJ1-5	CASSLSDGYGPQHF	TGTGCCAGCAGCTTAAGCGACGGGTATGGACCCCAGCATTTT
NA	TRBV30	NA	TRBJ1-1	CAWSVDSWAAKTEAFF	TGTGCCTGGAGTGTAGATTCTTGGGCAGCCAAAACTGAAGCTTTCTTT
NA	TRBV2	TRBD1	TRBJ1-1	CASSELPGQVTEAFF	TGTGCCAGCAGTGAATTGCCTGGACAGGTAACTGAAGCTTTCTTT
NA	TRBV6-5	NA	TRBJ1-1	CASSHPHRNTEAFF	TGTGCCAGCAGTCACCCCCACAGGAACACTGAAGCTTTCTTT
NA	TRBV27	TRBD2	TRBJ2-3	CASSSYGGGADTQYF	TGTGCCAGCAGTTCGTATGGCGGGGGGGCAGATACGCAGTATTTT
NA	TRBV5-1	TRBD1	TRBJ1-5	CASSLGTGGGQPQHF	TGCGCCAGCAGCTTGGGAACAGGGGGAGGTCAGCCCCAGCATTTT
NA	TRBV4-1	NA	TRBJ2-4	CASSSPLDAPQGFQYF	TGCGCCAGCAGCTCCCCCCTGGACGCTCCTCAGGGGTTTCAGTACTTC
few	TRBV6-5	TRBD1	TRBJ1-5	CASSRYGQGNQPQHF	TGTGCCAGCAGTCGCTACGGACAGGGAAATCAGCCCCAGCATTTT
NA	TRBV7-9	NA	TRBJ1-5	CASSLTGNQPQHF	TGTGCCAGCAGCCTCACAGGTAATCAGCCCCAGCATTTT
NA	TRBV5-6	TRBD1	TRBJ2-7	CASGQGLYEQYF	TGTGCCAGCGGACAGGGGTTGTACGAGCAGTACTTC
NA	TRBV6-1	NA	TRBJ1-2	CASSENRDGYTF	TGTGCCAGCAGTGAGAACAGGGACGGCTACACCTTC
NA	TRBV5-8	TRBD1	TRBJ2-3	CASSFSGRGFPDTQYF	TGTGCCAGCAGCTTTTCAGGCAGGGGGTTCCCAGATACGCAGTATTTT
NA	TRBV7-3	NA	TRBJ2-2	CASSLTAPGELFF	TGTGCCAGCAGCTTAACGGCCCCCGGGGAGCTGTTTTTT
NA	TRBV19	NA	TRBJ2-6	CASSARETGANVLTF	TGTGCCAGTAGTGCGCGAGAGACTGGGGCCAACGTCCTGACTTTC
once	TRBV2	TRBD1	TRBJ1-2	CASSESWAGGAYGYTF	TGTGCCAGCAGTGAATCTTGGGCAGGGGGCGCCTATGGCTACACCTTC
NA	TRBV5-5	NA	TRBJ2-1	CASSLGQAYNEQFF	TGTGCCAGCAGCTTGGGACAAGCTTACAATGAGCAGTTCTTC
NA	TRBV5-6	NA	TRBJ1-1	CASSRAMEAFF	TGTGCCAGCAGCCGAGCGATGGAAGCTTTCTTT
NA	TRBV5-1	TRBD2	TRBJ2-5	CASSFFGLAGGLQETQYF	TGCGCCAGCAGTTTTTTCGGATTAGCGGGGGGTCTTCAAGAGACCCAGTACTTC
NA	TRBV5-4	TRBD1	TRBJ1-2	CATQLGGKVHRGEYGYTF	TGTGCCACCCAGCTTGGCGGTAAAGTACACAGGGGAGAGTATGGCTACACCTTC
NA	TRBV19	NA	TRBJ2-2	CASSTNRGGTGELFF	TGTGCCAGTAGTACTAACAGGGGAGGCACCGGGGAGCTGTTTTTT
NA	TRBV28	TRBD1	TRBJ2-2	CASSSRGGTGGYTGELFF	TGTGCCAGCAGTTCCCGTGGTGGGACAGGGGGTTACACCGGGGAGCTGTTTTTT
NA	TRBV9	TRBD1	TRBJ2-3	CASSVAVGRDRGVDTQYF	TGTGCCAGCAGCGTAGCTGTAGGACGGGACAGGGGAGTAGATACGCAGTATTTT